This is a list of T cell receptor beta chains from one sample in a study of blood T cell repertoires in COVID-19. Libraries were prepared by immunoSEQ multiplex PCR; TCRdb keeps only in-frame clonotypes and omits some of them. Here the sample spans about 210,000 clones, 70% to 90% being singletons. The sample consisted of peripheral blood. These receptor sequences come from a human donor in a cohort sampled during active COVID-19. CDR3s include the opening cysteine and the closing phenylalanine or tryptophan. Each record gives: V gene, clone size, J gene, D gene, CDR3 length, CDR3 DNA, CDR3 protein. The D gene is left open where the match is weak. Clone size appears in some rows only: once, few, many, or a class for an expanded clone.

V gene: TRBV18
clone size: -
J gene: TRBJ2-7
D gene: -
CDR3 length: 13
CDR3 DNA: TGTGCCAGCTCACCGACACCCGACTACGAGCAGTACTTC
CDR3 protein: CASSPTPDYEQYF

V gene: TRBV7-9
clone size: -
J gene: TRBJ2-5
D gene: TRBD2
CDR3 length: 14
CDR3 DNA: TGTGCCAGCAGCCCACCGGGGGGATCGGAGACCCAGTACTTC
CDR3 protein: CASSPPGGSETQYF

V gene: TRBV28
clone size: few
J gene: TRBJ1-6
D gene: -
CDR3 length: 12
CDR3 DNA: TGTGCCGCGGTCGGGGGGAGGTCACCCCTCCACTTT
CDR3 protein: CAAVGGRSPLHF

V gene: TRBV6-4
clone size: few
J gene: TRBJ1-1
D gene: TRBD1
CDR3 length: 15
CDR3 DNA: TGTGCCAGCAGACAAGGACAGGCCTGGAACACTGAAGCTTTCTTT
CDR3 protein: CASRQGQAWNTEAFF

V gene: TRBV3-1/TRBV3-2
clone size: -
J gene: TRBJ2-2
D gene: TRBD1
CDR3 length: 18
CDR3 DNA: TGTGCCAGCAGCCAACCAGACTACAGGGGAAGGGGCACCGGGGAGCTGTTTTTT
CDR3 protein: CASSQPDYRGRGTGELFF

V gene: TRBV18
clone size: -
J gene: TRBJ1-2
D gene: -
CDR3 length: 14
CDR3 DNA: TGTGCCAGCTCCCAGGAGGATTTAGGTGATGGCTACACCTTC
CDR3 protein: CASSQEDLGDGYTF

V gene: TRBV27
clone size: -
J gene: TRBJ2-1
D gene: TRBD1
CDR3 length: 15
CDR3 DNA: TGTGCCAGCAGGCAGCTGGGACAGGGGGGGAATGAGCAGTTCTTC
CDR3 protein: CASRQLGQGGNEQFF

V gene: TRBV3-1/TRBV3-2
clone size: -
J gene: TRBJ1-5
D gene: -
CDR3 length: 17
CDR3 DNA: TGTGCCAGCAGCCAAGGTTTGGCAGCGACTAGCAATCAGCCCCAGCATTTT
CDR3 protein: CASSQGLAATSNQPQHF

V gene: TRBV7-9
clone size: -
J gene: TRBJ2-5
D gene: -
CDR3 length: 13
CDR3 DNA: TGTGCCAGCAGCTTAGTGGGGCGGGAGACCCAGTACTTC
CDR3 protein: CASSLVGRETQYF

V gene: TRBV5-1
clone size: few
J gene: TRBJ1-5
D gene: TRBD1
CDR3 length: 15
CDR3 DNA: TGCGCCAGCAGCTTGGCAGGGGGCGGCAATCAGCCCCAGCATTTT
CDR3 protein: CASSLAGGGNQPQHF

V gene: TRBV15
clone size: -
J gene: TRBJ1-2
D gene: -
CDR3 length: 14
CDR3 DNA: TGTGCCACCAGCAGGGCAGACAGCGACTATGGCTACACCTTC
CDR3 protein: CATSRADSDYGYTF

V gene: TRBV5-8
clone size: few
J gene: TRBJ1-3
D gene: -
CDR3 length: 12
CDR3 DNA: TGTGCCAGCAGAACACAGGGAAACACCATATATTTT
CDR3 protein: CASRTQGNTIYF

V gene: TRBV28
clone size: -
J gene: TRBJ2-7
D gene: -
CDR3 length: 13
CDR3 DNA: TGTGCCAGCAGGGGGGCTGTCTCCTACGAGCAGTACTTC
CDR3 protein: CASRGAVSYEQYF

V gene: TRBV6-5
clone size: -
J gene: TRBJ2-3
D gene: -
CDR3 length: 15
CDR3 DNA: TGTGCCAGCAGTTACTCGACTCTGCTCACAGATACGCAGTATTTT
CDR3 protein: CASSYSTLLTDTQYF

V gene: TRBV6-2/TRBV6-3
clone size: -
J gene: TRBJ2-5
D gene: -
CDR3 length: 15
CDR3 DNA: TGTGCCAGCAGTTCCCAACTACTAGCTCGGGAGACCCAGTACTTC
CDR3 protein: CASSSQLLARETQYF